Reported below is one TCR beta chain. The sample originates from a study of T cells in Graves' hyperthyroidism and ophthalmopathy. RNA transcripts were the template for amplifying TCR beta CDR3 regions. HTBI primers were the set used in a first-round RT-PCR of the TCR CDR3. TCRdb re-called the multiplex PCR reads through MiXCR, storing one row per CDR3 protein. This sample carries some 800,000 distinct CDR3 sequences, 35% to 45% of them seen once, and the ten largest clones take 8.9%. The CDR3 sequence is 11 residues long. Germline-derived CDR1 and CDR2 are SGDLS and YYNGEE. The source material was blood. The source of this sequence is a man in his late teens or twenties with Graves' hyperthyroidism. This sequence joins TRBV9 and TRBJ2-7, with D perhaps TRBD1 or TRBD2 (5 bases each). Near its end, the DNA agrees better with TRBJ2-1, so the J call may be wrong. The CDR3 DNA reads as TGTGCCAGCAGCGGAGGGGATGAGCAGTTCTTC. Protein: CASSGGDEQFF.